This paragraph reports one T cell receptor beta chain. V was trimmed by 0 bases and J by 2 bases, leaving 8 bases between them. The germline V gene has CDR1 GTSNPN and CDR2 SVGIG (reference sequence). The length of the CDR3 is 14 residues. These data originate in a study of blood T cell repertoires in COVID-19. The method was immunoSEQ multiplex PCR; TCRdb's version includes in-frame clones alone and lacks a portion of them. The table records 40,000 to 55,000 clones, around nine tenths of them present only once. The chain has TRBV30 and TRBJ2-1; D gene ambiguous. This sequence originates from a man aged 45 to 65 with COVID-19, enrolled during active disease. Material: peripheral blood. The chain's CDR3 is CAWSVRITYNEQFF. The CDR3 DNA follows: TGTGCCTGGAGTGTGAGGATTACCTACAATGAGCAGTTCTTC.